Detailed here is one T cell receptor beta chain. Its specificity is not known. TCRdb called the reads again in MiXCR, with one record for every CDR3 protein. Among approximately 89,000 distinct CDR3 sequences listed, more than 20% were seen once. Germline CDR1 reads SGDLS; CDR2 reads YYNGEE. Unmatched junction bases numbered 7, after V lost 5 bases and J lost 8 bases. The CDR3 extends over 14 amino acids. The data were taken from a study of T cell repertoires in cytomegalovirus infection. Whole-study context: Selection of CMV epitopes for the study included recently identified HLA-C-restricted and well-studied HLA-B-restricted ones.

The receptor was isolated from a human donor in good health (CMV status not recorded). Some clones in this sample may be carry-over from other donors' samples. The sequenced sample was CD8+ T cells from cultured PBMCs, obtained from culture after CMV antigen stimulation. V is TRBV9 and J is TRBJ2-1; 10 bases align to TRBD2. CDR3: CASSWTSGSDEQFF. DNA of the CDR3: TGTGCCAGCAGTTGGACTAGCGGTTCGGATGAGCAGTTCTTC. Full variable domain (rest looked up from reference TRBV9 and TRBJ2-1): DSGVTQTPKHLITATGQRVTLRCSPRSGDLSVYWYQQSLDQGLQFLIQYYNGEERAKGNILERFSAQQFPDLHSELNLSSLELGDSALYFCASSWTSGSDEQFFGPGTRLTVL.